This is a list of T cell receptor beta chains from one sample in a study of control samples from healthy donors and cancer patients. TCRdb's copy holds only in-frame clones and misses some; the assay was immunoSEQ multiplex PCR. This table has 90,000 to 130,000 clones, roughly four fifths appearing once. The specimen was blood. The receptors come from a man younger than 35 in good health. Both conserved end residues are part of each CDR3. Each record gives: V gene, clone size, J gene, D gene, CDR3 DNA, CDR3 protein. A D gene is named only where the DNA matches it firmly. Some rows have no size entry. The others give once, few or many, or a class for an expanded clone.

V: TRBV6-5; size: -; J: TRBJ2-5; D: TRBD1; DNA: TGTGCCAGCAGTTACGGCGACAGGGGGCAGGGGGAGACCCAGTACTTC; CDR3: CASSYGDRGQGETQYF
V: TRBV6-5; size: -; J: TRBJ1-1; D: -; DNA: TGTGCCAGCCGAGTACCCGGGGTCACTGAAGCTTTCTTT; CDR3: CASRVPGVTEAFF
V: TRBV11-2; size: -; J: TRBJ2-2; D: -; DNA: TGTGCCAGCAGCCCGGCCGGGACGAACACCGGGGAGCTGTTTTTT; CDR3: CASSPAGTNTGELFF
V: TRBV24-1; size: -; J: TRBJ2-5; D: TRBD1; DNA: TGTGCCACCAGTGATCCCGGGACAGGGAAAGAGACCCAGTACTTC; CDR3: CATSDPGTGKETQYF
V: TRBV5-4; size: -; J: TRBJ2-1; D: -; DNA: TGTGCCAGCAGCGAAAGGGCCCGGGGGGCGAGTGAGCAGTTCTTC; CDR3: CASSERARGASEQFF
V: TRBV5-1; size: -; J: TRBJ2-1; D: TRBD2; DNA: TGCGCCAGCAGCTTGGGTACTAGCGGGGGGGCCCGGTACAATGAGCAGTTCTTC; CDR3: CASSLGTSGGARYNEQFF
V: TRBV3-1/TRBV3-2; size: -; J: TRBJ1-6; D: -; DNA: TGTGCCAGCAGCCCCAGGGGCGGCTCCTATAATTCACCCCTCCACTTT; CDR3: CASSPRGGSYNSPLHF
V: TRBV19; size: few; J: TRBJ1-1; D: -; DNA: TGTGCCAGTACCACACAGCAGCGGCACACTGAAGCTTTCTTT; CDR3: CASTTQQRHTEAFF
V: TRBV19; size: -; J: TRBJ1-2; D: -; DNA: TGTGCCAGTAGTATTCCCGGTTTTGGCTACACCTTC; CDR3: CASSIPGFGYTF
V: TRBV6-5; size: -; J: TRBJ1-1; D: -; DNA: TGTGCCAGCAGCCCCTCTTTCGGCACTGAAGCTTTCTTT; CDR3: CASSPSFGTEAFF